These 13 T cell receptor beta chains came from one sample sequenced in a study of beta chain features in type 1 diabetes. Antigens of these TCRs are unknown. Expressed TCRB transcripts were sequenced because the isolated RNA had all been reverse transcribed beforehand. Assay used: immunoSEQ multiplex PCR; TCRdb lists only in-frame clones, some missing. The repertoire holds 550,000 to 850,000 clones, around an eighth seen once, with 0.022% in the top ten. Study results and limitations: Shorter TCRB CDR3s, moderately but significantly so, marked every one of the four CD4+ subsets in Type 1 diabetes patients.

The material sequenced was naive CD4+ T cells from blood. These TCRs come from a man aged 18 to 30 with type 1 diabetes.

This CDR3 is CASSEWQGENTEAFF. CDR3 coding DNA: TGTGCCAGCAGTGAATGGCAGGGGGAGAACACTGAAGCTTTCTTT. V usage is TRBV25-1 and J usage is TRBJ1-1, with 7 bases matching TRBD1. Unmatched junction bases numbered 3, after V lost 1 base and J lost 1 base. Germline V CDR1 and CDR2: MGHDK, SYGVNS. The CDR3 has 15 amino acids.

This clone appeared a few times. The CDR3 region has the DNA TGCAGCGTTGGGCAGGGGGCTGCCGGGGAGCTGTTTTTT. Its protein product is CSVGQGAAGELFF. J is TRBJ2-2 and V is TRBV29-1, with TRBD1 matching 8 bases. V shed 4 bases, J shed 6 bases, and the junction held 4 bases outside the gene matches. The CDR3 has 13 residues. Germline CDR1 reads SQVTM; CDR2 reads ANQGSEA.

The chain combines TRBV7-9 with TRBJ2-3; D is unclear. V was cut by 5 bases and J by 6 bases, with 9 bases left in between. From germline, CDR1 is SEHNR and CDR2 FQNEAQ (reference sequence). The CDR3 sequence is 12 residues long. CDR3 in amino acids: CASSHPPDTQYF. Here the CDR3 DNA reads TGTGCCAGCAGCCACCCCCCGGATACGCAGTATTTT.

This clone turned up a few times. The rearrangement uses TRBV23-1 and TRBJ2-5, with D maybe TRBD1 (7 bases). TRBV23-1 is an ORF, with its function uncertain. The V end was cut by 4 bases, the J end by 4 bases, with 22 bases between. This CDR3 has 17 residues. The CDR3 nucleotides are TGCGCCAGCAGTCCGTACTCATACAGGGGAGGCGTAGAGACCCAGTACTTC. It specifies CASSPYSYRGGVETQYF.

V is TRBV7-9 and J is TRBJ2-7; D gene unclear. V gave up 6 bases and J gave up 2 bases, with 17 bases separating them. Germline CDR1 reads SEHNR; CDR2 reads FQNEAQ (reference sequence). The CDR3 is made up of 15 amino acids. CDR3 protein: CASSSSSDGTYEQYF. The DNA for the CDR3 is TGTGCCAGCAGTTCATCCTCTGACGGCACCTACGAGCAGTACTTC.

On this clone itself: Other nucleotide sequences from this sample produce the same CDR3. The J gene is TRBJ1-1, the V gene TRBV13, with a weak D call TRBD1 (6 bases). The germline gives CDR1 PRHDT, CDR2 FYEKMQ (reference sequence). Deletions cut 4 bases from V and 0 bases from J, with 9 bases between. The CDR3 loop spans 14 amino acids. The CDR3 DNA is TGTGCCAGCAGCTCACAGGGACTGAACACTGAAGCTTTCTTT. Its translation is CASSSQGLNTEAFF.

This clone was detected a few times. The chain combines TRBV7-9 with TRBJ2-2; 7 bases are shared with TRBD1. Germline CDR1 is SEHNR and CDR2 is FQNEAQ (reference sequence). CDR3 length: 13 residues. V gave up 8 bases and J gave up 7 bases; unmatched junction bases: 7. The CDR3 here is CASRDRAGGELFF. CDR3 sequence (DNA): TGTGCCAGCCGAGACAGGGCGGGCGGGGAGCTGTTTTTT.

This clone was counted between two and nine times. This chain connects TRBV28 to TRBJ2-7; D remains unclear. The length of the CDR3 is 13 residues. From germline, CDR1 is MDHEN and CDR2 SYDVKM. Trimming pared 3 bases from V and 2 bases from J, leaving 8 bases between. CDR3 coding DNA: TGTGCCAGCAGTTTTATCGGCACCTACGAGCAGTACTTC. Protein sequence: CASSFIGTYEQYF.

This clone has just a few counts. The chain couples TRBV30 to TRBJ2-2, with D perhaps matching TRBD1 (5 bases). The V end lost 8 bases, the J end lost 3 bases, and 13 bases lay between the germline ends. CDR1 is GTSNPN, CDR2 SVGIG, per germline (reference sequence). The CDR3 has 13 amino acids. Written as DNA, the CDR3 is TGTGCCACAAGGGGATTCGACACCGGGGAGCTGTTTTTT. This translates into CATRGFDTGELFF.

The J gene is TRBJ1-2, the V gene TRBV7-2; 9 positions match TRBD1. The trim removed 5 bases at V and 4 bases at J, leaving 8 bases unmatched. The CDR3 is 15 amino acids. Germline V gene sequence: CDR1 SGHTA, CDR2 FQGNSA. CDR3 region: CASSPDRGSFYGYTF. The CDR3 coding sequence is TGTGCCAGCAGCCCAGACAGGGGGTCATTCTATGGCTACACCTTC. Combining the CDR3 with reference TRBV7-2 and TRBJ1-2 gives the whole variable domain GAGVSQSPSNKVTEKGKDVELRCDPISGHTALYWYRQSLGQGLEFLIYFQGNSAPDKSGLPSDRFSAERTGGSVSTLTIQRTQQEDSAVYLCASSPDRGSFYGYTFGSGTRLTVV.

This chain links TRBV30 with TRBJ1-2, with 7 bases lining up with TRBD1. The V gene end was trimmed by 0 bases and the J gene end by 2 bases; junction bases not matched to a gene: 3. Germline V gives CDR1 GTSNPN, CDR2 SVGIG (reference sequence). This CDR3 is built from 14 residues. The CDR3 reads CAWSVRDRNYGYTF. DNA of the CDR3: TGTGCCTGGAGTGTCCGGGACAGAAACTATGGCTACACCTTC.

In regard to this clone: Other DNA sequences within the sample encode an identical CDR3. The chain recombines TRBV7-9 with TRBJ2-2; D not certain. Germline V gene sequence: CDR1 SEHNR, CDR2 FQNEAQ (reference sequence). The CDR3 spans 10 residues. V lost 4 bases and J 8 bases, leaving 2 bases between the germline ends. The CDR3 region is CASSSGELFF. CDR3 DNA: TGTGCCAGCAGCTCGGGGGAGCTGTTTTTT. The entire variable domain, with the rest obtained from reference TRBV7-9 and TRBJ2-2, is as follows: DTGVSQNPRHKITKRGQNVTFRCDPISEHNRLYWYRQTLGQGPEFLTYFQNEAQLEKSRLLSDRFSAERPKGSFSTLEIQRTEQGDSAMYLCASSSGELFFGEGSRLTVL.

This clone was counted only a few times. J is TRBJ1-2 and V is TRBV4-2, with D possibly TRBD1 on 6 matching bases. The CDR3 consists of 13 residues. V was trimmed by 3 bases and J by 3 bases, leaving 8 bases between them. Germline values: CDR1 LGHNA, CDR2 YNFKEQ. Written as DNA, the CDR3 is TGTGCCAGCAGCCACGAGGGGGACTATGGCTACACCTTC. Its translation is CASSHEGDYGYTF.